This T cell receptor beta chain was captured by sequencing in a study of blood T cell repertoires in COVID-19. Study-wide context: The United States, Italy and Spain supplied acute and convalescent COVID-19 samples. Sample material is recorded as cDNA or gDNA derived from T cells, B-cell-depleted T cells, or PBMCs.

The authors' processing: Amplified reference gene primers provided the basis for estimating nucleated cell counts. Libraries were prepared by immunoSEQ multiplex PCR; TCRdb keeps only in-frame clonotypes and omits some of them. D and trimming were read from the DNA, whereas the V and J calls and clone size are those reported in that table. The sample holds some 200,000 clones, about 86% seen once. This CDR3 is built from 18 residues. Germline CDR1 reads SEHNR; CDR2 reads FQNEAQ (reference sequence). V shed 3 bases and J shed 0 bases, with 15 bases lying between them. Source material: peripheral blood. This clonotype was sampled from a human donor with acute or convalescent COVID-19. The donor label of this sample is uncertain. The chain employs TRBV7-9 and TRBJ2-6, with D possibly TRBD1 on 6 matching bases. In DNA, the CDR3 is TGTGCCAGCAGCTTCCCCAGGGGCTCGTACTCTGGGGCCAACGTCCTGACTTTC. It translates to CASSFPRGSYSGANVLTF.